These T cell receptor beta chains were read from a single sample in a study of T cells expressing NK-cell markers. Using the 5' RACE reads, TCRdb records one entry per CDR3 protein without DNA. The sample includes 160,000 or so distinct CDR3 sequences. The sample taken for sequencing was blood T cells: a sorted CD56 or NKG2C T cell subset, CD4+ or CD8+ T cells, or bulk PBMC T cells (not recorded which). Every receptor here comes from a woman aged 18 to 75 in good health. CDR3s include the opening cysteine and the closing phenylalanine or tryptophan.

CDR3 protein | J gene | CDR3 length | V gene
CASSQDLLREQFF | TRBJ2-1 | 13 | TRBV3-1
CASSAGTSGSGYEQFF | TRBJ2-1 | 16 | TRBV12-3/TRBV12-4
CASSPLGVGVDGEKLFF | TRBJ1-4 | 17 | TRBV2
CATSDPRGASGELFF | TRBJ2-2 | 15 | TRBV24-1
CASSLSGSGTGELFF | TRBJ2-2 | 15 | TRBV7-2
CASSARLAETDTQYF | TRBJ2-3 | 15 | TRBV5-1
CASTLRPRQEQYF | TRBJ2-7 | 13 | TRBV12-3/TRBV12-4
CASSLEPIWNTEAFF | TRBJ1-1 | 15 | TRBV5-1
CASNPEDRGRGNQPQHF | TRBJ1-5 | 17 | TRBV5-8
CASRFTSGVSYEQYF | TRBJ2-7 | 15 | TRBV6-2/TRBV6-3
CSGTSGRDNEQFF | TRBJ2-1 | 13 | TRBV20-1
CASSERFRGADTQYF | TRBJ2-3 | 15 | TRBV25-1
CASSQIIRLGNAEQYF | TRBJ2-7 | 16 | TRBV4-1
CASSYDSVVGERSDTQYF | TRBJ2-3 | 18 | TRBV6-5
CAISESGRAEAFF | TRBJ1-1 | 13 | TRBV10-3
CAMTTRDRLNTGELFF | TRBJ2-2 | 16 | TRBV2
CASSSGAATNEKLFF | TRBJ1-4 | 15 | TRBV5-1
CASSFGADPSQPQHF | TRBJ1-5 | 15 | TRBV5-1
CSVETPPRGLRTGELFF | TRBJ2-2 | 17 | TRBV29-1
CASSPRGHGGTEAFF | TRBJ1-1 | 15 | TRBV7-2
CASSLRRSGGALDTQYF | TRBJ2-3 | 17 | TRBV12-3/TRBV12-4
CASSPWGGGDTQYF | TRBJ2-3 | 14 | TRBV7-3
CASSGVAGISDTQYF | TRBJ2-3 | 15 | TRBV9
CASSRRASPVKFF | TRBJ2-1 | 13 | TRBV7-2
CASSFGGKNIQYF | TRBJ2-4 | 13 | TRBV12-3/TRBV12-4
CASSEWTGHEKLFF | TRBJ1-4 | 14 | TRBV25-1
CASSADMLTGAKNIQYF | TRBJ2-4 | 17 | TRBV5-1
CASSPGLAGEETQYF | TRBJ2-5 | 15 | TRBV7-3
CASSLSSPGEAGELFF | TRBJ2-2 | 16 | TRBV7-3
CASSMNTGGGETQYF | TRBJ2-5 | 15 | TRBV12-3/TRBV12-4
CASSAQQGNYGYTF | TRBJ1-2 | 14 | TRBV9
CASSPKRSSTDTQYF | TRBJ2-3 | 15 | TRBV7-3
CSARGIGLALNEQYF | TRBJ2-7 | 15 | TRBV20-1
CASSPTGTVSPLHF | TRBJ1-6 | 14 | TRBV9
CASSQVVNTGELFF | TRBJ2-2 | 14 | TRBV3-1
CASSPNSQGAGGELFF | TRBJ2-2 | 16 | TRBV18
CASSPQWGRETQYF | TRBJ2-5 | 14 | TRBV9
CASSLGWGHPNTEAFF | TRBJ1-1 | 16 | TRBV12-3/TRBV12-4
CASSLRGGTDTQYF | TRBJ2-3 | 14 | TRBV27
CASSFSGALSQPQHF | TRBJ1-5 | 15 | TRBV5-5
CASSQDLSGGALVETQYF | TRBJ2-5 | 18 | TRBV4-2
CASSRRVLQGANYEQFF | TRBJ2-1 | 17 | TRBV6-1
CASSLVGLSQGDEQFF | TRBJ2-1 | 16 | TRBV7-2
CASRSGVNTEAFF | TRBJ1-1 | 13 | TRBV5-1
CASSVIGGGQETQYF | TRBJ2-5 | 15 | TRBV7-8
CASSLQGLASEQFF | TRBJ2-1 | 14 | TRBV12-3/TRBV12-4
CASKGPGGPLHF | TRBJ1-6 | 12 | TRBV6-1
CASRGETGQPQHF | TRBJ1-5 | 13 | TRBV6-2/TRBV6-3
CASSPTGTSVYHEQFF | TRBJ2-1 | 16 | TRBV18